Presented here are 18 T cell receptor beta chains from one specimen sequenced in a study of shared clonotypes between healthy human individuals. Repertoires were generated with immunoSEQ multiplex PCR, while TCRdb's copy carries only in-frame clones and drops some. The repertoire holds around 2.5 million clones, with more than 85% as singletons. Sequenced material: naive CD4+ T cells from PBMCs. The subset: CD45RA+ positively selected. These receptors came from a man between 18 and 35 years old in good health. Some clones in this sample may be carry-over from other donors' samples.

The chain links TRBV19 to TRBJ2-3; unclear D gene. The CDR3 loop spans 16 amino acids. Trimming shortened V by 1 base and J by 2 bases, and 13 bases separated the two germline ends. Germline CDR1 and CDR2: LNHDA and SQIVND (reference sequence). CDR3 nucleotides: TGTGCCAGTAGTATAGTCTTCCCTACGCCCACAGATACGCAGTATTTT. As protein: CASSIVFPTPTDTQYF.

The chain employs TRBV5-4 and TRBJ2-1, with D tentatively TRBD2 (6 bases). Germline lookup yields CDR1 SGHNT and CDR2 YYREEE (reference sequence). The CDR3 spans 15 residues. The V gene lost 4 bases and the J gene lost 6 bases, with 17 bases spanning the gap. CDR3 residues: CASSPAGRESNEQFF. CDR3 sequence (DNA): TGTGCCAGCAGCCCCGCCGGACGGGAGTCCAATGAGCAGTTCTTC. The complete variable domain, with remaining parts taken from reference TRBV5-4 and TRBJ2-1, reads ETGVTQSPTHLIKTRGQQVTLRCSSQSGHNTVSWYQQALGQGPQFIFQYYREEENGRGNFPPRFSGLQFPNYSSELNVNALELDDSALYLCASSPAGRESNEQFFGPGTRLTVL.

V gene TRBV11-1 combines with J gene TRBJ2-3; 10 nucleotides match TRBD2. Germline V lookup: CDR1 SGHAT, CDR2 FQDESV (reference sequence). The CDR3 loop spans 16 amino acids. Trimming took 2 bases from V and 6 from J; bases not matched to a gene: 8. The CDR3 DNA sequence: TGTGCCAGCAGCTTAAAGAGGGGACTAGCGAGCGATACGCAGTATTTT. Translation: CASSLKRGLASDTQYF.

The V gene is TRBV11-2, the J gene TRBJ2-7; 7 nucleotides agree with TRBD2. CDR1 is SGHAT, CDR2 FQNNGV, per germline. V shed 6 bases, J shed 2 bases, and the junction held 10 bases outside the gene matches. The CDR3 has 15 amino acids. CDR3 in DNA: TGTGCCAGCAGTACAACCCGCGGGACTACCTACGAGCAGTACTTC. Its protein is CASSTTRGTTYEQYF. Supplemented by reference TRBV11-2 and TRBJ2-7, the full variable domain reads EAGVAQSPRYKIIEKRQSVAFWCNPISGHATLYWYQQILGQGPKLLIQFQNNGVVDDSQLPKDRFSAERLKGVDSTLKIQPAKLEDSAVYLCASSTTRGTTYEQYFGPGTRLTVT.

The chain has TRBV5-1 and TRBJ2-6; 8 bases are a match to TRBD1. CDR1 and CDR2 (germline): SGHRS, YFSETQ. The V segment lost 3 bases and the J segment 1 base; nucleotides outside the gene matches: 3. The CDR3 is 16 amino acids. CDR3 bases: TGCGCCAGCAGCTCAAACAGGGGGTCTGGGGCCAACGTCCTGACTTTC. This codes for CASSSNRGSGANVLTF. Combining the CDR3 with reference TRBV5-1 and TRBJ2-6 gives the whole variable domain KAGVTQTPRYLIKTRGQQVTLSCSPISGHRSVSWYQQTPGQGLQFLFEYFSETQRNKGNFPGRFSGRQFSNSRSEMNVSTLELGDSALYLCASSSNRGSGANVLTFGAGSRLTVL.

V and J are TRBV10-3 and TRBJ1-2, with D possibly being TRBD1 (6 bases). Germline V gives CDR1 ENHRY, CDR2 SYGVKD. This CDR3 is 13 amino acids long. V shed 7 bases and J shed 4 bases, with 13 bases lying between them. The CDR3 region is CAITLGQTYGYTF. CDR3 DNA sequence: TGTGCCATCACTCTCGGACAGACCTATGGCTACACCTTC.

V gene TRBV19 combines with J gene TRBJ1-3, with a tentative D call TRBD1 (5 bases). The V end lost 6 bases, the J end lost 0 bases, and 12 bases lay between the germline ends. Germline V gene lookup returns CDR1 LNHDA and CDR2 SQIVND (reference sequence). CDR3 length: 15 amino acids. The CDR3 DNA reads TGTGCCAGTAGCGGGAGAGGGGTCTCTGGAAACACCATATATTTT. This codes for CASSGRGVSGNTIYF.

The chain carries TRBV10-3 and TRBJ2-1; D might be TRBD2 (5 bases). The CDR3 covers 13 residues. Per the germline V gene, CDR1 is ENHRY and CDR2 is SYGVKD. V dropped 2 bases and J dropped 12 bases, with 14 bases sitting between them. The CDR3 DNA reads TGTGCCATCAGTGAGCCCGCTGGTAGCGTGCAGTTCTTC. It yields the protein CAISEPAGSVQFF.

The CDR3 sequence: CASSLWTQENYGYTF. CDR3 sequence (DNA): TGTGCCAGCAGTTTATGGACACAGGAGAACTATGGCTACACCTTC. The V call is TRBV28, the J call TRBJ1-2, with D possibly matching TRBD1 (5 bases). The V and J ends lost 0 bases and 2 bases respectively, with 10 bases between them. The CDR3 contains 15 residues. The germline CDR1 and CDR2 sequences are MDHEN and SYDVKM.

The gene calls are TRBV6-1 and TRBJ2-7; D gene ambiguous. Trimming took 2 bases from V and 1 from J, leaving 6 bases between them. Germline-derived CDR1 and CDR2 are MNHNS and SASEGT. This CDR3 has 13 residues. The chain's CDR3 is CASSESPSYEQYF. The CDR3 DNA follows: TGTGCCAGCAGTGAATCTCCTTCCTACGAGCAGTACTTC.

The rearrangement links TRBV5-1 to TRBJ2-3, with 7 bases fitting TRBD1. V lost 1 base, J lost 6 bases, and 5 bases stayed unmatched. Germline-derived CDR1 and CDR2 are SGHRS and YFSETQ. This CDR3 has 14 residues. CDR3 loop: CASSLLQGLDTQYF. DNA of the CDR3: TGCGCCAGCAGCTTGTTACAGGGGCTTGATACGCAGTATTTT.

In the case of this clone: Other DNA sequences in this specimen translate into the identical CDR3. The CDR3 DNA is TGTGCCAGCAGTTTACGGGCTGGGGCCAACGTCCTGACTTTC. Its translation: CASSLRAGANVLTF. The V gene is TRBV28, the J gene TRBJ2-6; D is uncertain. V was trimmed by 2 bases and J by 2 bases, leaving 4 bases between them. Germline lookup yields CDR1 MDHEN and CDR2 SYDVKM. CDR3 length: 14 residues.

The chain uses TRBV7-3 and TRBJ2-2, with TRBD1 matching 8 bases. Germline V lookup: CDR1 SGHTA, CDR2 FQGTGA. The V and J ends lost 4 bases and 1 base, in that order; junction bases with no gene match: 5. CDR3 length equals 16 residues. This CDR3 reads CASSSRGQENTGELFF. The CDR3 DNA sequence: TGTGCCAGCAGCTCCCGGGGACAGGAGAACACCGGGGAGCTGTTTTTT.

The chain uses TRBV19 and TRBJ2-1, with D unclear. The V and J ends lost 1 base and 2 bases respectively, with 12 bases between them. CDR1 LNHDA and CDR2 SQIVND come from the germline V gene (reference sequence). The CDR3 is made up of 16 amino acids. Here the CDR3 reads CASSIVGRQPYNEQFF. CDR3 bases: TGTGCCAGTAGTATAGTAGGCCGACAACCCTACAATGAGCAGTTCTTC.

The chain couples TRBV27 to TRBJ2-7; 10 nucleotides agree with TRBD1. Per the germline V gene, CDR1 is MNHEY and CDR2 is SMNVEV (reference sequence). The V and J ends lost 7 bases and 4 bases, in that order; junction bases with no gene match: 10. The CDR3 runs 15 residues. CDR3 sequence: CASTDRDRGRYEQYF. CDR3 nucleotide sequence: TGTGCCAGCACCGATAGGGACAGGGGTCGATACGAGCAGTACTTC.

The chain carries TRBV13 and TRBJ1-2; 9 bases align to TRBD1. V lost 5 bases to trimming and J lost 8 bases; unmatched junction nucleotides: 9. The germline CDR1 and CDR2 sequences are PRHDT and FYEKMQ (reference sequence). The CDR3 has 14 residues. The CDR3 DNA reads TGTGCCAGCAGCGAGGGACAGGGCCTTTTGGGCTACACCTTC. Its translation is CASSEGQGLLGYTF.

The rearrangement links TRBV7-6 to TRBJ2-1; D perhaps matches TRBD1 (6 bases). CDR3 length: 14 residues. The germline V gene has CDR1 SGHVS and CDR2 FNYEAQ. The germline V and J ends were trimmed by 7 bases and 7 bases, with 17 bases remaining between them. CDR3 sequence reads: CASNGLGTGNEQFF. CDR3 nucleotides: TGTGCCAGCAATGGTCTAGGAACAGGGAATGAGCAGTTCTTC.

The chain employs TRBV18 and TRBJ2-1, with 13 bases that match TRBD2. Germline assignment: CDR1 KGHSH and CDR2 LQKENI. V lost 3 bases and J lost 5; bases outside the gene matches: 7. The CDR3 covers 17 residues. CDR3 nucleotides: TGTGCCAGCTCACCCCTTAGACTAGCGGGAGGCAACAATGAGCAGTTCTTC. Protein product: CASSPLRLAGGNNEQFF. Based on the CDR3 plus reference TRBV18 and TRBJ2-1, the full variable domain is NAGVMQNPRHLVRRRGQEARLRCSPMKGHSHVYWYRQLPEEGLKFMVYLQKENIIDESGMPKERFSAEFPKEGPSILRIQQVVRGDSAAYFCASSPLRLAGGNNEQFFGPGTRLTVL.